This paragraph reports one T cell receptor beta chain. PCR amplification relied on 60 Vbeta primers (plus 13 Jbeta primers). TCRdb keeps only in-frame clones here, not all; method: immunoSEQ multiplex PCR. The profile shows about 99,000 clones, more than 75% of them singletons. The source of the sample is a study of cytomegalovirus exposure and HLA in healthy donors. The CDR3 consists of 17 residues. The V gene's germline CDR1 is SGDLS and CDR2 YYNGEE. V lost 0 bases, J lost 0 bases, and 14 bases lay in between. The sequence derives from a woman aged 18 to 35 in good health and CMV-seropositive. This sequence joins TRBV9 and TRBJ2-3, with D possibly TRBD1 on 6 matching bases. The sample consisted of PBMCs. The CDR3 sequence is CASSVGPGTSSTDTQYF. The CDR3 nucleotides are TGTGCCAGCAGCGTAGGACCCGGGACATCAAGCACAGATACGCAGTATTTT.